This is a list of T cell receptor beta chains from one sample in a study of blood T cell repertoires in COVID-19. TCRdb keeps only in-frame clones here, not all; method: immunoSEQ multiplex PCR. The sample lists a few hundred thousand clones, over 70% occurring once. The sample was peripheral blood. All receptors come from a woman between 65 and 79 years old with COVID-19, enrolled during active disease. CDR3s include the opening cysteine and the closing phenylalanine or tryptophan. A D gene is named only where the DNA matches it firmly. For some rows the clone size is stated as once, few or many, or as a class when expanded; others skip it.

clone_size: NA; d_call: NA; v_call: TRBV7-9; j_call: TRBJ1-1; cdr3_nt: TGTGCCAGCAGCTTAGTCCCCCCCGGGGAAACTGAAGCTTTCTTT; cdr3_aa: CASSLVPPGETEAFF
clone_size: NA; d_call: TRBD1; v_call: TRBV4-2; j_call: TRBJ2-1; cdr3_nt: TGTGCCAGCAGCCAAGGGACAGGGGGAGGAGGTGAGCAGTTCTTC; cdr3_aa: CASSQGTGGGGEQFF
clone_size: NA; d_call: NA; v_call: TRBV4-2; j_call: TRBJ1-2; cdr3_nt: TGTGCCAGCAGCCAAGATGGGCAGGGCCGGGGCTACACCTTC; cdr3_aa: CASSQDGQGRGYTF
clone_size: NA; d_call: TRBD1; v_call: TRBV2; j_call: TRBJ1-4; cdr3_nt: TGTGCCAGCAGTAGGACAGGGGCCGATGAAAAACTGTTTTTT; cdr3_aa: CASSRTGADEKLFF
clone_size: NA; d_call: TRBD1; v_call: TRBV5-1; j_call: TRBJ2-1; cdr3_nt: TGCGCCAGCAGCACGACAGGGCTTTCCTACAATGAGCAGTTCTTC; cdr3_aa: CASSTTGLSYNEQFF
clone_size: once; d_call: NA; v_call: TRBV27; j_call: TRBJ1-3; cdr3_nt: TGTGCCAGCCGAAAAGGGGATGGAAACACCATATATTTT; cdr3_aa: CASRKGDGNTIYF
clone_size: NA; d_call: NA; v_call: TRBV5-1; j_call: TRBJ2-7; cdr3_nt: TGCGCCAGCAGCTTGGCCGGGTTAGCATCCTACGAGCAGTACTTC; cdr3_aa: CASSLAGLASYEQYF
clone_size: once; d_call: TRBD1; v_call: TRBV19; j_call: TRBJ1-4; cdr3_nt: TGTGCCAGTAGTATCCCCCAGGGGGCCGGAAAACTGTTTTTT; cdr3_aa: CASSIPQGAGKLFF
clone_size: NA; d_call: NA; v_call: TRBV7-2; j_call: TRBJ2-7; cdr3_nt: TGTGCCAGCAGCTTAAATTGGCAGTACGAGCAGTACTTC; cdr3_aa: CASSLNWQYEQYF
clone_size: NA; d_call: TRBD2; v_call: TRBV18; j_call: TRBJ2-1; cdr3_nt: TGTGCCAGCTCACCCCAAAACCCCATGGCGGGAGGGAGTGAGCAGTTCTTC; cdr3_aa: CASSPQNPMAGGSEQFF
clone_size: NA; d_call: TRBD1; v_call: TRBV4-1; j_call: TRBJ1-3; cdr3_nt: TGCGCCAGCAGCCAAGGGTTGGGACAGGGGCCTGGAAACACCATATATTTT; cdr3_aa: CASSQGLGQGPGNTIYF
clone_size: NA; d_call: NA; v_call: TRBV6-5; j_call: TRBJ1-4; cdr3_nt: TGTGCCAGCAGTTACGGCGGGGTTTGGCGTGAAAAACTGTTTTTT; cdr3_aa: CASSYGGVWREKLFF
clone_size: NA; d_call: NA; v_call: TRBV5-1; j_call: TRBJ2-3; cdr3_nt: TGCGCCAGCAGCTTATTGACTGAACTAGATACGCAGTATTTT; cdr3_aa: CASSLLTELDTQYF
clone_size: NA; d_call: TRBD1; v_call: TRBV19; j_call: TRBJ1-5; cdr3_nt: TGTGCCAGTAGTATAGTAGGGACAGGGGTAAGCAATCAGCCCCAGCATTTT; cdr3_aa: CASSIVGTGVSNQPQHF
clone_size: NA; d_call: TRBD2; v_call: TRBV10-3; j_call: TRBJ2-2; cdr3_nt: TGTGCCATCAGTGAGACCGGGACTAGCGCGTCGGGGCTAAACACCGGGGAGCTGTTTTTT; cdr3_aa: CAISETGTSASGLNTGELFF
clone_size: NA; d_call: TRBD1; v_call: TRBV6-5; j_call: TRBJ1-1; cdr3_nt: TGTGCCAGCAACCCCGGGACAGGGTATGAAGCTTTCTTT; cdr3_aa: CASNPGTGYEAFF
clone_size: few; d_call: NA; v_call: TRBV9; j_call: TRBJ2-3; cdr3_nt: TGTGCCAGCAAAGCGGCGAACACAGATACGCAGTATTTT; cdr3_aa: CASKAANTDTQYF
clone_size: NA; d_call: NA; v_call: TRBV19; j_call: TRBJ1-1; cdr3_nt: TGTGCCAGTAGTATAAACAGGATGAACACTGAAGCTTTCTTT; cdr3_aa: CASSINRMNTEAFF
clone_size: NA; d_call: NA; v_call: TRBV9; j_call: TRBJ1-5; cdr3_nt: TGTGCCAGCAGCGTAGAAGCGTCGAGCAATCAGCCCCAGCATTTT; cdr3_aa: CASSVEASSNQPQHF
clone_size: NA; d_call: NA; v_call: TRBV6-5; j_call: TRBJ1-5; cdr3_nt: TGTGCCAGCAGTACATGGAGCAATCAGCCCCAGCATTTT; cdr3_aa: CASSTWSNQPQHF
clone_size: few; d_call: NA; v_call: TRBV18; j_call: TRBJ1-1; cdr3_nt: TGTGCCAGCTCCCTAGGGGAGGGCACTGAAGCTTTCTTT; cdr3_aa: CASSLGEGTEAFF
clone_size: NA; d_call: NA; v_call: TRBV21-1; j_call: TRBJ1-1; cdr3_nt: TGTGCCAGCAGCTCCCCGCGTAGGGCAGGGGGCGTCCGGGAAGCTTTCTTT; cdr3_aa: CASSSPRRAGGVREAFF
clone_size: NA; d_call: NA; v_call: TRBV6-4; j_call: TRBJ2-5; cdr3_nt: TGTGCCAGCAGTGAAGAACTCTTCCAAGAGACCCAGTACTTC; cdr3_aa: CASSEELFQETQYF
clone_size: NA; d_call: TRBD1; v_call: TRBV15; j_call: TRBJ1-3; cdr3_nt: TGTGCCACCAGCACCCGACAGGGTTCCTCTGGAAACACCATATATTTT; cdr3_aa: CATSTRQGSSGNTIYF
clone_size: once; d_call: NA; v_call: TRBV9; j_call: TRBJ2-2; cdr3_nt: TGTGCCAGCAGGGAGGCGGGGATGAACACCGGGGAGCTGTTTTTT; cdr3_aa: CASREAGMNTGELFF
clone_size: NA; d_call: TRBD2; v_call: TRBV5-1; j_call: TRBJ2-2; cdr3_nt: TGCGCCAGCAGCTTGGAAGGTAGCGGGAGCCGGGAGCTGTTTTTT; cdr3_aa: CASSLEGSGSRELFF
clone_size: NA; d_call: NA; v_call: TRBV9; j_call: TRBJ2-4; cdr3_nt: TGTGCCAGCAGCGTGTCAGGGACCAAAAACATTCAGTACTTC; cdr3_aa: CASSVSGTKNIQYF
clone_size: NA; d_call: TRBD1; v_call: TRBV6-6; j_call: TRBJ2-7; cdr3_nt: TGTGCCAGCAAAGGACAGGGGACCTCATACGAGCAGTACTTC; cdr3_aa: CASKGQGTSYEQYF
clone_size: NA; d_call: TRBD2; v_call: TRBV11-3; j_call: TRBJ2-2; cdr3_nt: TGTGCCAGCAGCTTAAACGTGGGCGGGAGGACCTCCACCGGGGAGCTGTTTTTT; cdr3_aa: CASSLNVGGRTSTGELFF
clone_size: NA; d_call: TRBD2; v_call: TRBV9; j_call: TRBJ2-7; cdr3_nt: TGTGCCAGCAGCGTAGGAGCGGGATCCTACGAGCAGTACTTC; cdr3_aa: CASSVGAGSYEQYF
clone_size: NA; d_call: NA; v_call: TRBV27; j_call: TRBJ1-1; cdr3_nt: TGTGCCAGCAGTTTCCTTGGGGCCACTGAAGCTTTCTTT; cdr3_aa: CASSFLGATEAFF
clone_size: NA; d_call: TRBD2; v_call: TRBV4-1; j_call: TRBJ2-2; cdr3_nt: TGCGCCAGCAGCCAAAGGCCCTGGACTAGCGGGAGGGCAGGAACCGGGGAGCTGTTTTTT; cdr3_aa: CASSQRPWTSGRAGTGELFF
clone_size: NA; d_call: TRBD1; v_call: TRBV4-1; j_call: TRBJ2-3; cdr3_nt: TGCGCCAGCAGCCAAGTTATGGCCAGGGGGCACCAAGATACGCAGTATTTT; cdr3_aa: CASSQVMARGHQDTQYF
clone_size: NA; d_call: NA; v_call: TRBV7-2; j_call: TRBJ1-1; cdr3_nt: TGTGCCAGCAGCCCCTGGGGGGTCGAAGCTTTCTTT; cdr3_aa: CASSPWGVEAFF
clone_size: NA; d_call: TRBD1; v_call: TRBV2; j_call: TRBJ2-1; cdr3_nt: TGTGCCAGCAGAGCTCCCGGGACAGACCACAATGAGCAGTTCTTC; cdr3_aa: CASRAPGTDHNEQFF
clone_size: NA; d_call: TRBD1; v_call: TRBV6-5; j_call: TRBJ2-7; cdr3_nt: TGTGCCAGCAGTTATCGGGGACCGGGACAGGGCTACGAGCAGTACTTC; cdr3_aa: CASSYRGPGQGYEQYF
clone_size: NA; d_call: NA; v_call: TRBV7-3; j_call: TRBJ2-6; cdr3_nt: TGTGCCAGCAGCCAAGCCGAGACTGGGGCCAACGTCCTGACTTTC; cdr3_aa: CASSQAETGANVLTF
clone_size: NA; d_call: NA; v_call: TRBV4-2; j_call: TRBJ1-4; cdr3_nt: TGTGCCAGCAGCCAAACAGGGACCGGAGCTCGTGGAAAACTGTTTTTT; cdr3_aa: CASSQTGTGARGKLFF
clone_size: few; d_call: NA; v_call: TRBV19; j_call: TRBJ2-7; cdr3_nt: TGTGCCAGTAGTATAGGACTAGGCGAGCAGTACTTC; cdr3_aa: CASSIGLGEQYF
clone_size: once; d_call: NA; v_call: TRBV19; j_call: TRBJ2-7; cdr3_nt: TGTGCCAGTAGTGGAGCTAGGGGGAGTTTCTACGAGCAGTACTTC; cdr3_aa: CASSGARGSFYEQYF
clone_size: NA; d_call: NA; v_call: TRBV19; j_call: TRBJ1-6; cdr3_nt: TGTGCCAGTAACGACAGGATAAATTCACCCCTCCACTTT; cdr3_aa: CASNDRINSPLHF
clone_size: NA; d_call: TRBD2; v_call: TRBV7-3; j_call: TRBJ2-7; cdr3_nt: TGTGCCAGCAGCTCGGGACTAGCGGGAGACGAGCAGTACTTC; cdr3_aa: CASSSGLAGDEQYF
clone_size: NA; d_call: TRBD2; v_call: TRBV28; j_call: TRBJ2-5; cdr3_nt: TGTGCCAGCAGTTTGGTTAGCGGGGCCCAAGAGACCCAGTACTTC; cdr3_aa: CASSLVSGAQETQYF
clone_size: NA; d_call: NA; v_call: TRBV5-6; j_call: TRBJ2-2; cdr3_nt: TGTGCCAGCAGCTTGTGGGTTAGCGGGAACACCGGGGAGCTGTTTTTT; cdr3_aa: CASSLWVSGNTGELFF
clone_size: NA; d_call: TRBD1; v_call: TRBV4-1; j_call: TRBJ1-1; cdr3_nt: TGCGCCAGCAGCCACGGACAGGGCTTTAAAACTTTCTTT; cdr3_aa: CASSHGQGFKTFF
clone_size: NA; d_call: NA; v_call: TRBV27; j_call: TRBJ2-7; cdr3_nt: TGTGCCAGCAGTTCCCGTGGGGTAGGGGACTACGAGCAGTACTTC; cdr3_aa: CASSSRGVGDYEQYF
clone_size: NA; d_call: TRBD2; v_call: TRBV6-5; j_call: TRBJ2-1; cdr3_nt: TGTGCCAGCAGGTCCAGCGGGACCAAAATCAATGAGCAGTTCTTC; cdr3_aa: CASRSSGTKINEQFF
clone_size: NA; d_call: NA; v_call: TRBV27; j_call: TRBJ1-2; cdr3_nt: TGTGCCAGCAGGCCCCAGGGCTACTATGGCTACACCTTC; cdr3_aa: CASRPQGYYGYTF
clone_size: NA; d_call: TRBD2; v_call: TRBV7-9; j_call: TRBJ2-3; cdr3_nt: TGTGCCAGCAGCATGACTAGCGGGCGCACAGATACGCAGTATTTT; cdr3_aa: CASSMTSGRTDTQYF
clone_size: NA; d_call: TRBD2; v_call: TRBV4-1; j_call: TRBJ2-7; cdr3_nt: TGCGCCAGCAGCCAAGTATTAAGCGGGAGTACCTCCTACGAGCAGTACTTC; cdr3_aa: CASSQVLSGSTSYEQYF